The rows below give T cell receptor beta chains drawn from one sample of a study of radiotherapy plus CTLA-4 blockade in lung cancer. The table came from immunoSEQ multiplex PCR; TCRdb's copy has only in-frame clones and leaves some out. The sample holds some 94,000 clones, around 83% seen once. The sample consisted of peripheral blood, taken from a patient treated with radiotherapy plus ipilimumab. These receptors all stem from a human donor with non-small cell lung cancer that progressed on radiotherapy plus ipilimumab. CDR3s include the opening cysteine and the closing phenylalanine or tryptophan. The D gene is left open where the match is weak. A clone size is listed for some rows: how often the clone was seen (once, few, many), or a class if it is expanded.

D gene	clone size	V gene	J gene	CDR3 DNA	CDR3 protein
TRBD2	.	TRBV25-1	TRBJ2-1	TGTGCCAGCAGCTTAATCGGGGGGGCGGGCAATGAGCAGTTCTTC	CASSLIGGAGNEQFF
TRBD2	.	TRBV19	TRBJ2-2	TGTGCCAGTAGTAGGGCTAGCGGTAACACCGGGGAGCTGTTTTTT	CASSRASGNTGELFF
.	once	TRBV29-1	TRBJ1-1	TGCAGCGTTGCAACTTACAGGGTCCTGAACACTGAAGCTTTCTTT	CSVATYRVLNTEAFF
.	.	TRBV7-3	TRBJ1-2	TGTGCCAGCAGCTTAACCCAGGGGAGCTATGGCTACACCTTC	CASSLTQGSYGYTF
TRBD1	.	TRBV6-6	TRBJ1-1	TGTGCCAGCAGTTACCCCTGGGGACAGACGAACACTGAAGCTTTCTTT	CASSYPWGQTNTEAFF
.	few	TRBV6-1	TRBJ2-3	TGTGCCAGCAGTTTCTTTGACTTAGATACGCAGTATTTT	CASSFFDLDTQYF
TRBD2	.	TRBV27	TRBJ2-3	TGTGCCAGCAGTTTAGTGGGCGGGAGAGCAGATACGCAGTATTTT	CASSLVGGRADTQYF
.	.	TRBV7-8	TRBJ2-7	TGTGCCAGCAGCGCTAGTCTCGAGCAGTACTTC	CASSASLEQYF
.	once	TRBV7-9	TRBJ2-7	TGTGCCAGCAGCGGGGAAGACACCCGTTCCTACGAGCAGTACTTC	CASSGEDTRSYEQYF
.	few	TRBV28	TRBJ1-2	TGTGCCAGCAGTTTAGAACGGCTTGGCTACACCTTC	CASSLERLGYTF
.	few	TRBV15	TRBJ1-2	TGTGCCACCAGCGCAAACTATGGCTACACCTTC	CATSANYGYTF
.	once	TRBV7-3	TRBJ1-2	TGTGCCAGCAGCTTAGTGGGCGGCTACACCTTC	CASSLVGGYTF
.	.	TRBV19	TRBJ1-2	TGTGCCAGTAGTATTTCGGTTTATGGCTACACCTTC	CASSISVYGYTF
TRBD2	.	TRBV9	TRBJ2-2	TGTGCCAGCAGCGTAGTGGGAGGGACTGGGGACACCGGGGAGCTGTTTTTT	CASSVVGGTGDTGELFF
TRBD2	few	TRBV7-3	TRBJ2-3	TGTGCCAGCAGCTTAACGGGACTAGCGGGTAGGGCAGATACGCAGTATTTT	CASSLTGLAGRADTQYF
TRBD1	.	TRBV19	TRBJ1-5	TGTGCCAGTAGTATAGGCCAGGACAGGATCTACTCGACTAATCAGCCCCAGCATTTT	CASSIGQDRIYSTNQPQHF
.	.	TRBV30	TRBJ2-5	TGTGCCTGGAGTGGGGTAGCCGAGACCCAGTACTTC	CAWSGVAETQYF
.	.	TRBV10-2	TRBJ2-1	TGCGCCAGCAGTGAGGGACACTGGAGATCAGGGAGCAATGAGCAGTTCTTC	CASSEGHWRSGSNEQFF
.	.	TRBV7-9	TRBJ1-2	TGTGCCAGCAGCCCATACCTGGACACTTACTATGGCTACACCTTC	CASSPYLDTYYGYTF
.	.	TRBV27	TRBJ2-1	TGTGCCAGCAGCCGCACCTACAATGAGCAGTTCTTC	CASSRTYNEQFF
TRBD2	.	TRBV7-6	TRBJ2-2	TGTGCCAGCAGCTACCAGACTAGCGGGAGTTATTACACCGGGGAGCTGTTTTTT	CASSYQTSGSYYTGELFF
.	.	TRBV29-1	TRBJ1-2	TGCAGCGTTGGGTATGAAAACTATGGCTACACCTTC	CSVGYENYGYTF
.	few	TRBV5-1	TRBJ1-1	TGCGCCAGCAGCTTTGGTGGGAGTGGAGCTTTCTTT	CASSFGGSGAFF
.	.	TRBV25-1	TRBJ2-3	TGTGCCAGCTCAAGAGGGGGTCACGGCACAGATACGCAGTATTTT	CASSRGGHGTDTQYF
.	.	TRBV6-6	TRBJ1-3	TGTGCCAGCAAGTACAGCAGGGCTAGCTCTGGAAACACCATATATTTT	CASKYSRASSGNTIYF
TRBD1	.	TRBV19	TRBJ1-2	TGTGCCAGTAGACATACCGGGACAGGGGGCGATGGCTACACCTTC	CASRHTGTGGDGYTF
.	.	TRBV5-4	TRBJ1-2	TGTGCCAGCAGCTTGGATTCAAAAGGGGCTAACTATGGCTACACCTTC	CASSLDSKGANYGYTF
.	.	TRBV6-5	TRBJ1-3	TGTGCCAGCAGCGAAAGGACCGGTGGAAACACCATATATTTT	CASSERTGGNTIYF
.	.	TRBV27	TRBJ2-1	TGTGCCGCCCGGATGGCGGGCTCGGGCAATGAGCAGTTCTTC	CAARMAGSGNEQFF
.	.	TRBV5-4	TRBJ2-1	TGTGCCAGCAGCCCGAGACAGTTTGGCAATGAGCAGTTCTTC	CASSPRQFGNEQFF
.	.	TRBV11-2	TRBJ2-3	TGTGCCAGCAGCTCTTCACCGGGACTCTCTAACACAGATACGCAGTATTTT	CASSSSPGLSNTDTQYF
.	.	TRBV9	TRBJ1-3	TGTGCCAGCAGCGTAGAGGCAGGTGGAAACACCATATATTTT	CASSVEAGGNTIYF
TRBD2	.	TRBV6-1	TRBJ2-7	TGTGCCAGCAGTACTAATAGCGGGAGTCCGTACGAGCAGTACTTC	CASSTNSGSPYEQYF
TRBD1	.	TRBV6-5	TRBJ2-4	TGTGCCAGCAGTAAGACAGGGGGCCAAAACATTCAGTACTTC	CASSKTGGQNIQYF
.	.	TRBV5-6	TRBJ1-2	TGTGCCAGCAGCTTGGCTACAGTTGTTGGCTATGGCTACACCTTC	CASSLATVVGYGYTF
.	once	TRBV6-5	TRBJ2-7	TGTGCCAGCAGTTACGGTTTTACGGGACATACCTACGAGCAGTACTTC	CASSYGFTGHTYEQYF
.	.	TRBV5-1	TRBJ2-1	TGCGCCAGCAGCGTAGACTACAATGAGCAGTTCTTC	CASSVDYNEQFF
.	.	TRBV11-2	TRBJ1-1	TGTGCCAGCAGCTTACGCCCGGCGGACACTGAAGCTTTCTTT	CASSLRPADTEAFF
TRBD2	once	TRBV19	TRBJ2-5	TGTGCCAGTAGTATTGGTCTAGCGGGAGTAGAGACCCAGTACTTC	CASSIGLAGVETQYF
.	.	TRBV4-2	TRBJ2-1	TGTGCCAGCAGCCTTGACGGCACTACAAATGAGCAGTTCTTC	CASSLDGTTNEQFF
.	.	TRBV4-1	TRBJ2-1	TGCGCCAGCAGCCAAGCGGGCCTCTCCTACAATGAGCAGTTCTTC	CASSQAGLSYNEQFF
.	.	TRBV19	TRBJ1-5	TGTGCCAGTAGTAGTGGGGGGGTCCATAGCAATCAGCCCCAGCATTTT	CASSSGGVHSNQPQHF
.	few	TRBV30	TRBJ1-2	TGTGCCTGGAGTGTAGGGCAGTCGAGGGCCTATGGCTACACCTTC	CAWSVGQSRAYGYTF
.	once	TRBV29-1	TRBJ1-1	TGCAGCGTTGATCAGGATGTAGGTTCTGCTGAAGCTTTCTTT	CSVDQDVGSAEAFF
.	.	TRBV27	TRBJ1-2	TGTGCCAGCAGTTTATCGAGGGGGGGCTTGAATGGCTACACCTTC	CASSLSRGGLNGYTF
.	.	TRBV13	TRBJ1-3	TGTGCCAGCAGCTCCGCCCCGAGCTCTGGAAACACCATATATTTT	CASSSAPSSGNTIYF
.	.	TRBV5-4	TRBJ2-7	TGTGCCAGCAGCACATCCTCCTACGAGCAGTACTTC	CASSTSSYEQYF
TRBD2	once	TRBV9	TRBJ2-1	TGTGCCAGCAGCGTAGTGACTAGCGGGAGGGCGGTCTTC	CASSVVTSGRAVF
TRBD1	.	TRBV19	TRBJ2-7	TGTGCCAGTAGTATGACGTGGGACAGCTCCTACGAGCAGTACTTC	CASSMTWDSSYEQYF
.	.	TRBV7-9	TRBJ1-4	TGTGCCAGCAGCTTTGAGGGTGAGGAAAAACTGTTTTTT	CASSFEGEEKLFF
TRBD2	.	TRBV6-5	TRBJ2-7	TGTGCCAGCGTTTTGACTAGCTTCTACGAGCAGTACTTC	CASVLTSFYEQYF
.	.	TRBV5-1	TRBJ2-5	TGCGCCAGCAGCTTACTACAGGGTGACGAGACCCAGTACTTC	CASSLLQGDETQYF
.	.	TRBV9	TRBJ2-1	TGTGCCAGCAGCGTAGGGGGAGATCTGTACAATGAGCAGTTCTTC	CASSVGGDLYNEQFF
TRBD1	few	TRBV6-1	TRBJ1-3	TGTGCCAGCAGTGAAGCGGGACAGGGTTACACCATATATTTT	CASSEAGQGYTIYF
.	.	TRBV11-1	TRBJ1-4	TGTGCCAGCAGCTTGCGCAGGAGGCCGGATGAAAAACTGTTTTTT	CASSLRRRPDEKLFF
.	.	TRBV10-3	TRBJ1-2	TGTGCCATCAGTGAGTCGTCGACAAGTGCTGGCTACACCTTC	CAISESSTSAGYTF
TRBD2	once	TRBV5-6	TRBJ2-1	TGTGCCAGCAGCTTTTTAGTAGGGGGACTAGCGGGAGGTGTCAATGAGCAGTTCTTC	CASSFLVGGLAGGVNEQFF
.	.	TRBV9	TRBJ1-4	TGTGCCAGCAGTCCTACACCAGCAACTAATGAAAAACTGTTTTTT	CASSPTPATNEKLFF
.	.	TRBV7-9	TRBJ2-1	TGTGCCAGCCGCGGGGTCCTGGTTGAGCAGTTCTTC	CASRGVLVEQFF
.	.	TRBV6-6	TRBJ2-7	TGTGCCAGCACTCTAACGGATAGGGCCCACGAGCAGTACTTC	CASTLTDRAHEQYF